This TCR beta chain was identified in a study of blood T cell repertoires in COVID-19. Study-wide background: PBMCs, B-cell-depleted T cells, or T cells provided the cDNA or gDNA that made up the material.

CDR3 length: 15 amino acids. CDR1 SGDLS and CDR2 YYNGEE come from the germline V gene. Trimming removed 0 bases at V and 4 bases at J, with 14 bases between. Using immunoSEQ multiplex PCR, the repertoire was profiled, and TCRdb retains in-frame clones only, with some absent. The profile shows fewer than 150,000 clones, about 84% of them singletons. Sequenced sample: peripheral blood. The chain is built from TRBV9 and TRBJ2-7; D is perhaps TRBD2 (5 bases). This clonotype originated in a human donor in a cohort sampled during active COVID-19. The chain's CDR3 is CASSVGGSKGYEQYF. The CDR3 coding sequence is TGTGCCAGCAGCGTAGGAGGGTCTAAGGGTTACGAGCAGTACTTC.